The clone carrying this T cell receptor (beta chain) was seen repeatedly, ten times or more. The entry originates in a study of human T cells and chemical hapten exposure. CDR3 length: 17 residues. The ends lost 3 bases at V and 4 bases at J; junction bases unmatched: 10. Germline V lookup: CDR1 SGHRS, CDR2 YFSETQ. The time point denotes: healthy volunteer bleed at 2 weeks. The template was total RNA from unfractionated whole blood. The library gave individual cDNA molecules unique molecular identifiers. Each CDR3 protein gets one entry after TCRdb re-called the RACE reads with MiXCR. The sample lists 35,000 to 50,000 distinct CDR3 sequences, approximately 4.5% occurring once.

This TCR derives from a female donor in good health. Some clones in this sample may be carry-over from other donors' samples. J is TRBJ2-3 and V is TRBV5-1; 11 bases line up with TRBD2. The sequenced sample was whole blood. The CDR3 loop is CASSSIRTSGGPDTQYF. CDR3 in DNA: TGCGCCAGCAGCTCCATTAGAACTAGCGGGGGCCCAGATACGCAGTATTTT.